The clone carrying this TCR beta chain was recorded at least ten times. The data stem from a study of T-cell reconstitution after alpha-beta-depleted transplantation in children. The library targeted TCRbeta and was prepared with unique molecular identifiers. Via MiXCR, TCRdb re-called the PCR reads, giving one row per CDR3 protein. Among about 300,000 distinct CDR3 sequences listed, 10% were seen once. Trimming cost V 7 bases and J 3 bases; bases outside gene matches: 1. The germline V gene encodes CDR1 MDHEN and CDR2 SYDVKM. The CDR3 covers 13 residues. This chain links TRBV28 with TRBJ2-1; 9 bases match TRBD2. This clonotype was obtained from a boy younger than two with acute myeloid leukemia, due to receive a stem cell transplant. Specimen: PBMCs, collected before TCRalphabeta/CD19-depleted stem cell transplant. CDR3 DNA: TGTGCCAGCAAAGCGGGGGGCTACAATGAGCAGTTCTTC. Protein sequence: CASKAGGYNEQFF.